The T cell receptor beta chain under discussion was sequenced for a study of T cells in Graves' hyperthyroidism and ophthalmopathy. This clonotype was seen repeatedly, ten times or more. Researchers took RNA transcripts and amplified the TCR beta CDR3 regions from them. HTBI primers drove first-round RT-PCR of the TCR CDR3. TCRdb re-called the multiplex PCR reads with MiXCR, one entry per CDR3 protein. Of 300,000 to 450,000 distinct CDR3 sequences detected, 14% appear once; the ten largest clones hold roughly 21%. This CDR3 is 16 amino acids long. Trimming took 4 bases from V and 1 from J, leaving 16 bases between them. Germline V gives CDR1 LGHDT, CDR2 YNNKEL (reference sequence). Exclusions: uncontrolled infection, other autoimmune disease, pregnancy, lactation.

The sample was blood. The V and J genes are TRBV3-1 and TRBJ2-5; weak D call: TRBD2 (6 bases). The TCR comes from a woman in her twenties or thirties with Graves' ophthalmopathy. The CDR3 nucleotides read TGTGCCAGCAGCCCGTGGCGGGGATTAGGCCAAGAGACCCAGTACTTC. Translated, it gives CASSPWRGLGQETQYF.